This TCR beta chain appears in the sequencing data of a study of radiotherapy plus CTLA-4 blockade in lung cancer. Generated by immunoSEQ multiplex PCR, the TCRdb table keeps only in-frame clones and is missing some. The sample lists fewer than 95,000 clones; 83% were seen once. V gave up 5 bases and J gave up 2 bases; unmatched junction bases: 6. The CDR3 spans 16 residues. CDR1 MNHEY and CDR2 SMNVEV come from the germline V gene (reference sequence). This sequence was found in a human donor with non-small cell lung cancer who had stable disease on radiotherapy plus ipilimumab. The starting material was peripheral blood, obtained from a patient treated with radiotherapy plus ipilimumab. The chain couples TRBV27 to TRBJ2-3; 11 bases map to TRBD2. The CDR3: CASSQGLAGYTDTQYF. The CDR3, as DNA: TGTGCCAGCAGTCAAGGACTAGCGGGTTACACAGATACGCAGTATTTT.